This TCR beta chain emerged from a study of shared clonotypes between healthy human individuals (dated by TCRdb to 2019 to 2021). Turning to the overall study: Three men and a couple of women, aged 18 to 49 years, made up the cohort. To increase sequencing depth and limit assay-specific biases, TCR repertoire library preparation and sequencing were carried out by different laboratories using diverse techniques. Between about 0.8 and 9 billion PBMCs per donor were obtained by leukapheresis. For each donor, CD4 naive and CD4 memory were each given three plates, CD8 naive was given two plates, and CD8 memory was given one plate. The study deeply sequenced blood TCR repertoires of five healthy adults to estimate repertoire size and the extent of clonotype sharing between individuals.

V loses 7 bases, J loses 8 bases, and the germline ends lie 17 bases apart. CDR1 MDHEN and CDR2 SYDVKM were looked up in the germline V gene. The CDR3 has 14 amino acids, counting the end cysteine and phenylalanine. Only the CDR3 DNA stays, 42 bases, in frame from base 1. Healthy HIV-negative adults with no recently reported acute infections or vaccinations were included as donors. Only Caucasian adults living in Nashville, Tennessee, USA were represented among the donors. Magnetic negative selection was used to enrich CD4+ T cells, after which naive cells were positively selected on CD45RA and the negative fraction became the memory subset. Blood was obtained by leukapheresis, after which PBMCs were separated by Ficoll-Histopaque density gradient centrifugation and cryopreserved in liquid nitrogen vapor phase. Analytical flow cytometry was used to check the purity and quantity of every magnetically sorted T cell population. Genomic DNA was isolated from each sorted fraction and quantified by UV absorbance on a Nanodrop 2000c.

General findings and caveats noted by the study authors: Sharing across several donors was observed for approximately 5% of naive CD4, 3% to 3.5% of naive CD8, over 2% of memory CD4, and about 0.39% of memory CD8 clonotypes. Based on pairwise subsampling, the degree of clonotype sharing among donors was expected to be affected by sequencing depth. Compared with non-shared clonotypes, clonotypes shared by all four sorted-subset donors had higher generation probabilities. Incomplete sequencing was indicated by rarefaction of sorted-subset datasets, despite the large sequencing depth. Only blood was sampled, and tissue TCR repertoires likely differ from those in blood. Estimated clonotype richness was generally larger for naive than for memory subsets. Because the study included a small number of donors, the genetic and exposure-history diversity represented was limited.

This clone was seen a single time. This clone's antigen is unknown. Base qualities are missing; no much larger clone stands one base away. Using the deep immunoSEQ assay, multiplex PCR amplified TCR CDR3 regions from genomic DNA. Extracted genomic DNA from each cell subset was distributed evenly across all wells of several immunoSEQ 96-well plates, and each plate was treated as a replicate. For sorted subsets, approximately 210 ng of genomic DNA, equivalent to roughly 30,000 T cell genomes, went into each replicate PCR. Purified libraries were measured with a Qubit 3.0 fluorometer, size-checked on a Bioanalyzer 2100, and measured again with the KAPA Library Quantification kit. A separate single-read 150-cycle Illumina NextSeq 550 flow cell was used to sequence each immunoSEQ 96-well plate. Per the original workflow: The immunoSEQ output contained only junctional sequences without quality scores, so filtering could not match that applied to full-length reads. To assign V/J genes and CDR3, sequences were annotated against IMGT germline references using PyIR, a Python wrapper for IgBLAST v1.9. Reads were removed for weak V/J assignments (E-value above 1e-6), missing CDR3, stop codons, out-of-frame junctions, or ambiguous translated residues. V3J clonotypes were defined as sequences sharing the same inferred V gene, J gene, and CDR3 amino acid sequence. The percentage overlap between two repertoires was calculated by dividing the number of shared unique clonotypes by the size of the smaller repertoire. Three approaches were used to assess repertoire richness: RTK rarefaction, the Chao1 estimator, and Recon v2.1 estimates of unobserved clonotypes. Generation probabilities were computed with OLGA for all TCRbeta clonotypes obtained by the gDNA method from four donors. The table comes from immuneACCESS by way of TCRdb, which keeps in-frame sequences with V and J called. Part of the clones is missing from these tables; in studies checked, under half for an unresolved V gene and the rest for unknown reasons. The DNA gave D and trimming, while V, J and clone size come from that table. Across this sample there are approximately 530,000 clones, with about 96% seen only once. 0.055% to 0.075% of the sample rests with the top ten.

What was sequenced was naive CD4+ T cells sorted from blood. The intended sense of this specimen's cell subset or site label: CD45RA+ positively selected. This receptor was identified in a woman aged 25 to 39 in good health. The sequence joins TRBV28 to TRBJ2-2, and TRBD1 may be the D gene, going by 5 matching bases. CDR3 region: CASNWGSRTGELFF. In nucleotide form, the sequence is TGTGCCAGCAATTGGGGCAGCCGAACTGGGGAGCTGTTTTTT.